The T cell receptor beta chain under discussion was sequenced for a study of blood T cells in healthy people across ages. The CDR3 runs to 16 residues. CDR1 and CDR2 (germline): MDHEN, SYDVKM. V gave up 5 bases and J gave up 2 bases, with 16 bases separating them. In this sample, this clonotype turned up a few times. What it binds is not known. The authors ran a second PCR of roughly 7 to 11 cycles using a sample-barcoded 5' primer and a J-beta primer mix. TCRdb re-derived calls from the 5' RACE reads in MiXCR, one entry per CDR3 protein. The repertoire holds around 1,000,000 distinct CDR3 sequences, around 25% seen once, with around 0.7% in the top ten. Whole-study findings and limits: The lack of PBMC sorting stopped any conclusive naive versus antigen-experienced comparison.

These data are also associated with another study on T cells of mothers and their children. This second study says: A few healthy Caucasian mothers, along with their six children, served as the donors.

The source is a girl aged 2-10 years in good health. The specimen sequenced was blood. The chain recombines TRBV28 with TRBJ2-1, with D perhaps TRBD2 (5 bases). As DNA, the CDR3 is TGTGCCAGCAGTCCCCTCGGCGGGCTTGCCTACAATGAGCAGTTCTTC. Its protein product is CASSPLGGLAYNEQFF.